One sample yielded the 14 T cell receptor beta chains listed below, sequenced in a study of T cell responses to AZD1222 COVID-19 vaccine. Generated by immunoSEQ multiplex PCR, the TCRdb table keeps only in-frame clones and is missing some. The sample records fewer than 130,000 clones, approximately 90% being singletons. This material consisted of peripheral blood, taken 28 days after the second AZD1222 dose. The receptors were sampled from an adult who received the AZD1222 COVID-19 vaccine.

The V call is TRBV6-5, the J call TRBJ1-2, with D perhaps TRBD1 (5 bases). Trimming shortened V by 6 bases and J by 9 bases, and 17 bases separated the two germline ends. This CDR3 spans 13 amino acids. Per germline, CDR1 MNHEY and CDR2 SVGAGI. The CDR3, as DNA: TGTGCCAGCAGAACTGGGACTTCAGGCAGCTACACCTTC. This codes for CASRTGTSGSYTF.

The chain joins TRBV14 to TRBJ2-1; D gene unclear. Germline loops: CDR1 SGHDN, CDR2 FVKESK. CDR3 length: 13 residues. Trimming removed 0 bases from V and 7 bases from J, with 7 bases in between. The CDR3 DNA sequence: TGTGCCAGCAGCCAAGATGCAGGTAATGAGCAGTTCTTC. Its protein product is CASSQDAGNEQFF.

This sequence joins TRBV19 and TRBJ1-2; weak D call: TRBD1 (6 bases). The germline gives CDR1 LNHDA, CDR2 SQIVND (reference sequence). CDR3 length: 13 residues. Trimming took 3 bases from V and 10 from J, leaving 15 bases between them. Here the CDR3 reads CASSIPGGADYTF. The CDR3 DNA reads as TGTGCCAGTAGTATTCCGGGGGGCGCGGACTACACCTTC.

This chain connects TRBV4-2 to TRBJ2-1, with D possibly being TRBD1 or TRBD2 (6 bases each). Germline values: CDR1 LGHNA, CDR2 YNFKEQ. Trimming stripped 4 bases from V and 10 bases from J, with 17 bases between. The CDR3 sequence is 14 residues long. The CDR3, as DNA: TGTGCCAGCAGCCCCAATAACGGGGGCGGCGAGCAGTTCTTC. Its translation is CASSPNNGGGEQFF.

The chain uses TRBV19 and TRBJ1-2; TRBD1 aligns across 8 bases. The CDR3 loop spans 12 amino acids. Trimming removed 9 bases from V and 3 bases from J; junction bases left unmatched: 3. The germline V gene has CDR1 LNHDA and CDR2 SQIVND (reference sequence). The CDR3 coding sequence is TGTGCCAGCAGGGGGCAATACTATGGCTACACCTTC. Translation gives CASRGQYYGYTF.

This clone was picked up one time. The V gene is TRBV2, the J gene TRBJ1-6; D call uncertain. In germline, CDR1 is SNHLY, CDR2 FYNNEI. Trimming shortened V by 6 bases and J by 4 bases, and 13 bases separated the two germline ends. This CDR3 comprises 15 residues. This CDR3 is CASRPESGYNSPLHF. CDR3 coding DNA: TGTGCCAGCAGGCCAGAGTCCGGATATAATTCACCCCTCCACTTT.

The chain combines TRBV20-1 with TRBJ1-2, with D possibly TRBD1 on 6 matching bases. Trimming removed 5 bases at V and 8 bases at J, with 12 bases between. The CDR3 covers 11 residues. The germline V gene encodes CDR1 DFQATT and CDR2 SNEGSKA (reference sequence). CDR3 region: CSAAGVEGYTF. The CDR3, as DNA: TGCAGTGCTGCAGGGGTTGAGGGCTACACCTTC.

The DNA of the CDR3 is TGTGCCAGCTCACCACCAGTGGTGGAGGGCTACACCTTC. Amino acid sequence: CASSPPVVEGYTF. V gene TRBV18 combines with J gene TRBJ1-2; no definite D call. Germline CDR1 is KGHSH and CDR2 is LQKENI. The ends were cut back, 0 bases at V and 8 bases at J, with 10 bases in the middle. CDR3 length equals 13 residues.

V usage is TRBV30 and J usage is TRBJ1-1; 10 nucleotides align to TRBD1. The CDR3 has 12 amino acids. Trimming cost V 7 bases and J 5 bases; bases outside gene matches: 4. Germline lookup yields CDR1 GTSNPN and CDR2 SVGIG (reference sequence). The CDR3 loop reads CAFDRGPTEAFF. CDR3 DNA: TGTGCCTTCGACAGGGGGCCAACTGAAGCTTTCTTT.

This chain connects TRBV2 to TRBJ2-7; tentative D call: TRBD2 (6 bases). V was clipped by 1 base and J by 3 bases, with 13 bases between them. The CDR3 has 15 residues. Looked up from germline, CDR1 is SNHLY and CDR2 is FYNNEI. The CDR3 region has the DNA TGTGCCAGCAGTGAAGGGTCTAGCGACGTCTACGAGCAGTACTTC. Translated, it gives CASSEGSSDVYEQYF.

V and J are TRBV18 and TRBJ2-7; the match to TRBD2 covers 11 bases. This CDR3 contains 16 residues. Germline CDR1 KGHSH, CDR2 LQKENI. The V and J ends lost 1 base and 3 bases, in that order; junction bases with no gene match: 5. As DNA, the CDR3 is TGTGCCAGCTCACCACGAGGCGGGACTAGCGGCTACGAGCAGTACTTC. As protein: CASSPRGGTSGYEQYF.

The J gene is TRBJ2-3, the V gene TRBV19; TRBD2 might be the D (6 bases). CDR1 is LNHDA and CDR2 is SQIVND in the germline V gene (reference sequence). The CDR3 sequence is 18 residues long. Trimming pared 7 bases from V and 2 bases from J, leaving 25 bases between. In nucleotides, the CDR3 is TGTGCCAGTACTGACTATGGCGGAGGGCCATTATCCACAGATACGCAGTATTTT. It is translated as CASTDYGGGPLSTDTQYF.

The chain uses TRBV7-8 and TRBJ1-1; a weak D match, TRBD1 (6 bases). The CDR3 loop spans 15 amino acids. CDR1 and CDR2 from the germline V gene are SGHVS and FQNEAQ. The V gene lost 3 bases and the J gene lost 3 bases, with 14 bases spanning the gap. Here the CDR3 reads CASSLVGGADTEAFF. CDR3 coding DNA: TGTGCCAGCAGCTTGGTGGGGGGCGCAGACACTGAAGCTTTCTTT.

This rearrangement joins TRBV5-8 to TRBJ1-1; TRBD1 might be the D (6 bases). Germline V CDR1 and CDR2: SGHTS, YDEGEE. Trimming cost V 1 base and J 4 bases, with 8 bases left between them. The CDR3 covers 13 residues. The CDR3 region is CASSLRGGTEAFF. In DNA form, the CDR3 reads TGTGCCAGCAGCTTGCGAGGGGGCACTGAAGCTTTCTTT.